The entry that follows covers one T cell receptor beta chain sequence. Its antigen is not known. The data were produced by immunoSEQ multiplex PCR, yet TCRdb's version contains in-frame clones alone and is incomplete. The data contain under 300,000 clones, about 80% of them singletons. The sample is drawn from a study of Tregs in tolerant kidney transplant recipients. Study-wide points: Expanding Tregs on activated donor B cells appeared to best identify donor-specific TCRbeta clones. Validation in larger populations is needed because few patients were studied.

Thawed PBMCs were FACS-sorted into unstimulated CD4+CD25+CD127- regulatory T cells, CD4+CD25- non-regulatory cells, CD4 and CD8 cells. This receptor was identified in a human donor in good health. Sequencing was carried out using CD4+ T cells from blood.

The CDR3 region is CASSQVDRGRDQPQHF. For the CDR3, the DNA is TGCGCCAGCAGCCAAGTGGACAGGGGAAGGGATCAGCCCCAGCATTTT. This sequence joins TRBV4-1 and TRBJ1-5; 9 nucleotides match TRBD1. Germline lookup yields CDR1 MGHRA and CDR2 YSYEKL. J gave up 5 bases and V 1 base, and 6 bases lay outside the gene matches. This CDR3 is 16 amino acids long.